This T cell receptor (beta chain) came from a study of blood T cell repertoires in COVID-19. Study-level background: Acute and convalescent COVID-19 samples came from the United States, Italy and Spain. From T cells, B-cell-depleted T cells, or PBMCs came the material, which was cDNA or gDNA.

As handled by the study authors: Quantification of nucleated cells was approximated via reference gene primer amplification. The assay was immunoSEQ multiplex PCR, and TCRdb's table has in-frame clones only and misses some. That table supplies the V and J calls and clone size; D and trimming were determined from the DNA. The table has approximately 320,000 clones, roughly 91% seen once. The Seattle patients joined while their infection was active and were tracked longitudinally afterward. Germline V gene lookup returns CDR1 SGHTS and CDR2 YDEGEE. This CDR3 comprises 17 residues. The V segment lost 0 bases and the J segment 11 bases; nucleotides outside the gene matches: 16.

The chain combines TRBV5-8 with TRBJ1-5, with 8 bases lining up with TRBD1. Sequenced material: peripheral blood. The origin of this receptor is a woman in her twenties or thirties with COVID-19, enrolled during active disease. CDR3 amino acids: CASSLVGRDRQAMAQHF. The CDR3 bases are TGTGCCAGCAGCTTGGTAGGCCGGGACAGGCAAGCAATGGCCCAGCATTTT.